This entry concerns a single T cell receptor (beta chain). Original data processing: Reference gene primer amplification gave nucleated cell count estimates. Some clones are missing from TCRdb's copy, which holds only in-frame ones; the method was immunoSEQ multiplex PCR. The V and J calls and clone size are taken from that table; D and trimming were inferred from the DNA. The table lists 120,000 or so clones, 88% of them singletons. The entry originates in a study of blood T cell repertoires in COVID-19. For the study at large: From the United States, Italy and Spain came samples of acute and convalescent COVID-19. PBMCs, B-cell-depleted T cells, or T cells provided the cDNA or gDNA that made up the material.

Per the germline V gene, CDR1 is SGHDT and CDR2 is YYEEEE. V lost 0 bases and J lost 3, with 4 bases in between. This CDR3 is 13 amino acids long. The V gene is TRBV5-6, the J gene TRBJ2-1, with D uncertain. This TCR came from a man aged 50 or older with acute or convalescent COVID-19. Sequenced input: peripheral blood. The CDR3 loop is CASSLAVYNEQFF. The CDR3 DNA reads as TGTGCCAGCAGCTTGGCCGTCTACAATGAGCAGTTCTTC.